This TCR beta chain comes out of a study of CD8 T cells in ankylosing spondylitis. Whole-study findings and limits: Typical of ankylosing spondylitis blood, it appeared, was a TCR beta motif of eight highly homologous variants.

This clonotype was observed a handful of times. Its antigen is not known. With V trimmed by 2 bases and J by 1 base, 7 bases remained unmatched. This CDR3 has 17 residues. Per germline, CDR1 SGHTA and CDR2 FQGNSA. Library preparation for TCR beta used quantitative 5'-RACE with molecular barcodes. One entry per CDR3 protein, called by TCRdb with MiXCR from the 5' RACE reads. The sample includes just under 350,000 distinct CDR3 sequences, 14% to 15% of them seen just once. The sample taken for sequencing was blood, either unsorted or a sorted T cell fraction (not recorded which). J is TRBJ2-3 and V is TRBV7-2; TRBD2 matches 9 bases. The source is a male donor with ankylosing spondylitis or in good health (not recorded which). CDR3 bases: TGTGCCAGCAGCTTAAGCGGGGGGCCCTCGGGCACAGATACGCAGTATTTT. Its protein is CASSLSGGPSGTDTQYF.